A single sample gave rise to the 3 T cell receptor beta chains below, sequenced in a study of T cells expressing NK-cell markers. TCRdb reanalyzed the 5' RACE reads, giving one entry per CDR3 protein sequence and no DNA. This listing includes 500,000 to 700,000 distinct CDR3 sequences. The sequenced material came from blood T cells: a sorted CD56 or NKG2C T cell subset, CD4+ or CD8+ T cells, or bulk PBMC T cells (not recorded which). The receptors come from a man aged 18-30 years in good health.

The J gene is TRBJ1-2, the V gene TRBV9. This CDR3 spans 14 amino acids. Per the germline V gene, CDR1 is SGDLS and CDR2 is YYNGEE. This CDR3 reads CASSVATGLYGYTF.

The genes are TRBV10-3 and TRBJ2-1; the D gene TCRdb calls, TRBD1, cannot be checked with no DNA. This CDR3 has 18 amino acids. Germline CDR1 ENHRY, CDR2 SYGVKD. CDR3 in amino acids: CAISESKGTSSSYNEQFF.

The chain links TRBV5-5 to TRBJ1-1; TCRdb's D call, TRBD1, is unchecked because there is no DNA. From germline, CDR1 is SGHKS and CDR2 YYEKEE (reference sequence). CDR3 size: 16 residues. This CDR3 is CASSFGPGQRNTEAFF.